Presented here are 28 T cell receptor beta chains from one specimen sequenced in a study of T-cell memory formation after mild COVID-19. TCRdb processed the 5' RACE reads anew with MiXCR; each CDR3 protein has one entry. The table lists approximately 290,000 distinct CDR3 sequences, 19% of them singletons, with about 21% in the top ten. Sequencing used PBMCs or a T cell subset sorted from them (not recorded which). The receptors were gathered from a young man who had mild COVID-19 (a few samples of this study predate the infection). Cell type and time point are not known.

V usage is TRBV5-1 and J usage is TRBJ1-2; TRBD1 is a possible D gene (5 bases). Germline assignment: CDR1 SGHRS and CDR2 YFSETQ. Trimming left V 4 bases short and J 6 bases short, with 13 bases between. CDR3 size: 13 residues. The CDR3 loop reads CASSTDSPDGYTF. CDR3 coding DNA: TGCGCCAGCAGCACAGACAGTCCTGATGGCTACACCTTC.

This rearrangement joins TRBV20-1 to TRBJ2-5, with TRBD2 as a possible D gene (5 bases). V lost 3 bases and J 5 bases, leaving 13 bases between the germline ends. There are 13 residues in the CDR3. Germline V gene data show CDR1 as DFQATT and CDR2 as SNEGSKA (reference sequence). The CDR3 region is CSARPGLLETQYF. CDR3 nucleotides: TGCAGTGCTAGGCCCGGACTTCTGGAGACCCAGTACTTC.

There are a few counts of this clonotype. This chain joins TRBV20-1 and TRBJ1-4; possibly TRBD1 for D (5 bases). Germline CDR1 reads DFQATT; CDR2 reads SNEGSKA (reference sequence). V lost 3 bases and J 7 bases, leaving 12 bases between the germline ends. The CDR3 loop spans 13 amino acids. In nucleotides, the CDR3 is TGCAGTGCTAGCCGGGACGTAGGTGAAAAACTGTTTTTT. Its protein product is CSASRDVGEKLFF.

The gene calls are TRBV6-5 and TRBJ2-4, with TRBD2 as a possible D gene (8 bases). V gave up 5 bases and J gave up 0 bases, with 14 bases separating them. The CDR3 totals 16 residues. CDR1 and CDR2 from the germline V gene are MNHEY and SVGAGI. The CDR3 protein is CASSLGGDRAKNIQYF. The CDR3 bases are TGTGCCAGCAGTCTCGGGGGGGACAGAGCCAAAAACATTCAGTACTTC.

The chain employs TRBV9 and TRBJ1-6; D might be TRBD1 (6 bases). The V gene lost 3 bases and the J gene lost 9 bases, with 13 bases spanning the gap. The germline CDR1 and CDR2 sequences are SGDLS and YYNGEE. The CDR3 is 14 amino acids. The DNA for the CDR3 is TGTGCCAGCAGCGCCCAGGGGCAGGGTTCACCCCTCCACTTT. It codes for CASSAQGQGSPLHF.

This clonotype was seen a handful of times. J is TRBJ1-5 and V is TRBV6-2 or TRBV6-3; 7 positions agree with TRBD1. From germline, CDR1 is MNHEY and CDR2 SVGEGT. V gave up 6 bases and J gave up 6 bases; unmatched junction bases: 11. This CDR3 region has 15 residues. The CDR3 loop reads CASRFGQADVQPQHF. The CDR3 DNA follows: TGTGCCAGCAGATTCGGACAGGCCGACGTTCAGCCCCAGCATTTT.

The rearrangement uses TRBV5-5 and TRBJ2-2; 7 positions agree with TRBD2. The CDR3 contains 17 residues. Germline V lookup: CDR1 SGHKS, CDR2 YYEKEE (reference sequence). The ends lost 4 bases at V and 6 bases at J; junction bases unmatched: 15. CDR3 loop: CASSTMEGLTLAGELFF. In DNA form, the CDR3 reads TGTGCCAGCAGCACGATGGAGGGACTAACCCTCGCCGGGGAGCTGTTTTTT.

The V and J genes are TRBV6-6 and TRBJ2-7; D may be TRBD2 (5 bases). Germline values: CDR1 MNHNY, CDR2 SVGAGI (reference sequence). The CDR3 extends over 14 amino acids. V dropped 5 bases and J dropped 2 bases, with 13 bases sitting between them. CDR3 nucleotides: TGTGCCAGCAGTAAACTAGGAAATCCCTACGAGCAGTACTTC. This translates into CASSKLGNPYEQYF.

At least ten counts were recorded for this clonotype. V is TRBV2 and J is TRBJ1-2; tentatively, D is TRBD1 (5 bases). The CDR3 length is 14 residues. Germline V gene data show CDR1 as SNHLY and CDR2 as FYNNEI. Between the trimmed V and J ends, which lost 2 bases and 4 bases, there was a span of 11 bases. Here the CDR3 reads CASSEQGGAYGYTF. In DNA, the CDR3 is TGTGCCAGCAGTGAACAGGGAGGAGCCTATGGCTACACCTTC.

This clonotype was seen only a few times. V is TRBV19 and J is TRBJ2-2; 9 nucleotides align to TRBD1. The CDR3 totals 15 residues. The germline gives CDR1 LNHDA, CDR2 SQIVND (reference sequence). Trimming at V came to 5 bases and at J to 5 bases, leaving 6 bases not matched to a gene. This CDR3 reads CASSFGTGITGELFF. In nucleotides, the CDR3 is TGTGCCAGTAGTTTCGGGACAGGGATAACCGGGGAGCTGTTTTTT.

The chain joins TRBV12-3 or TRBV12-4 to TRBJ1-2; tentatively, D is TRBD1 (5 bases). This CDR3 contains 15 residues. V was trimmed by 7 bases and J by 7 bases, leaving 22 bases between them. As DNA, the CDR3 is TGTGCCAGCACTCAAAGCCGGGGCCGCCCCTTTGGCTACACCTTC. Translating gives CASTQSRGRPFGYTF.

This chain links TRBV24-1 with TRBJ2-7; D possibly corresponds to TRBD2 (5 bases). Per germline, CDR1 KGHDR and CDR2 SFDVKD. V was shortened by 3 bases and J by 5 bases, with 10 bases between the two germline ends. The CDR3 runs 13 residues. The CDR3 sequence is CATSDHGVHEQYV. DNA of the CDR3: TGTGCCACCAGTGATCACGGGGTCCACGAGCAGTACGTC.

The chain couples TRBV24-1 to TRBJ2-7, with a possible D match to TRBD1 (6 bases). Trimming left V 11 bases short and J 2 bases short, with 9 bases between. This CDR3 has 11 amino acids. The V gene's germline CDR1 is KGHDR and CDR2 SFDVKD. This CDR3 reads CARGQTYEQYF. CDR3 nucleotides: TGTGCCAGGGGACAAACCTACGAGCAGTACTTC.

The chain has TRBV24-1 and TRBJ1-4; D is possibly TRBD1 (5 bases). Germline-derived CDR1 and CDR2 are KGHDR and SFDVKD. Trimming cost V 9 bases and J 4 bases, with 11 bases left between them. The CDR3 spans 13 residues. In DNA form, the CDR3 reads TGTGCCACCGCGACAGCGCTTAATGAAAAACTGTTTTTT. Translation: CATATALNEKLFF.

CDR3 region: CASSTGTGGSYGYTF. CDR3 sequence (DNA): TGTGCCAGCAGCACGGGGACAGGGGGCAGCTATGGCTACACCTTC. The J gene is TRBJ1-2, the V gene TRBV7-9; 12 positions match TRBD1. Germline loops: CDR1 SEHNR, CDR2 FQNEAQ (reference sequence). This CDR3 comprises 15 residues. V lost 5 bases to trimming and J lost 4 bases; unmatched junction nucleotides: 5.

In this sample, this clonotype turned up a few times. V is TRBV9 and J is TRBJ2-1, with D perhaps matching TRBD1 (6 bases). CDR3 length: 12 residues. V was trimmed by 0 bases and J by 9 bases, leaving 7 bases between them. Germline CDR1 and CDR2: SGDLS and YYNGEE. The CDR3 protein is CASSVVRGEQFF. In DNA, the CDR3 is TGTGCCAGCAGCGTAGTCAGGGGTGAGCAGTTCTTC. Using reference TRBV9 and TRBJ2-1 for the parts outside the CDR3, the full variable domain is DSGVTQTPKHLITATGQRVTLRCSPRSGDLSVYWYQQSLDQGLQFLIQYYNGEERAKGNILERFSAQQFPDLHSELNLSSLELGDSALYFCASSVVRGEQFFGPGTRLTVL.

The CDR3: CASSSDSYIQYF. CDR3 coding DNA: TGCGCCAGCAGCTCGGACAGTTACATTCAGTACTTC. The chain is built from TRBV5-1 and TRBJ2-4; tentative D call: TRBD1 (6 bases). V lost 3 bases and J lost 8, with 9 bases in between. Germline CDR1 reads SGHRS; CDR2 reads YFSETQ. The CDR3 is 12 residues long.

The gene calls are TRBV28 and TRBJ2-7; TRBD2 is a possible D gene (5 bases). The CDR3 sequence is 14 residues long. Germline V CDR1 and CDR2: MDHEN, SYDVKM. Between the trimmed V and J ends, which lost 2 bases and 2 bases, there was a span of 10 bases. In nucleotides, the CDR3 is TGTGCCAGCAGTTTAAGGCTAGCCCCCTACGAGCAGTACGTC. This sequence encodes CASSLRLAPYEQYV.

This clonotype turned up a few times. The V call is TRBV10-3, the J call TRBJ1-2, with TRBD1 identical over 10 bases. The CDR3 covers 17 residues. Germline V lookup: CDR1 ENHRY, CDR2 SYGVKD. V shed 6 bases and J 0 bases; nucleotides not matched to a gene: 10. The CDR3 protein is CAIRPGTGARANYGYTF. The CDR3, as DNA: TGTGCCATCAGACCCGGGACAGGGGCCAGAGCTAACTATGGCTACACCTTC.

The sample holds a few counts of this clonotype. V usage is TRBV7-9 and J usage is TRBJ1-4; D ambiguous. The V end lost 7 bases, the J end lost 8 bases, and 14 bases lay between the germline ends. Germline values: CDR1 SEHNR, CDR2 FQNEAQ (reference sequence). The CDR3 runs 13 residues. The CDR3 is CASTPRHLEKLFF. CDR3 DNA: TGTGCCAGCACCCCGAGGCACTTAGAAAAACTGTTTTTT.

This clonotype has more than one count but fewer than ten. The J gene is TRBJ2-3, the V gene TRBV11-2, with 11 bases that match TRBD2. Germline assignment: CDR1 SGHAT and CDR2 FQNNGV. The CDR3 runs to 15 residues. The trim removed 6 bases at V and 8 bases at J, leaving 10 bases unmatched. The DNA for the CDR3 is TGTGCCAGCAGTTCAACCTCGGGACTAGCGGTTACGCAGTATTTT. Amino acid sequence: CASSSTSGLAVTQYF. The entire variable domain, with the rest obtained from reference TRBV11-2 and TRBJ2-3, is as follows: EAGVAQSPRYKIIEKRQSVAFWCNPISGHATLYWYQQILGQGPKLLIQFQNNGVVDDSQLPKDRFSAERLKGVDSTLKIQPAKLEDSAVYLCASSSTSGLAVTQYFGPGTRLTVL.

There are a few counts of this clonotype. The chain has TRBV9 and TRBJ1-5; D uncertain. Germline CDR1 reads SGDLS; CDR2 reads YYNGEE. This CDR3 contains 14 residues. V gave up 3 bases and J gave up 0 bases, with 7 bases separating them. CDR3 in amino acids: CASSASYSNQPQHF. The DNA of the CDR3 is TGTGCCAGCAGCGCCAGTTATAGCAATCAGCCCCAGCATTTT.

This chain uses TRBV5-1 with TRBJ2-7; 8 nucleotides match TRBD1. V was clipped by 2 bases and J by 7 bases; unmatched bases: 17. Germline V gene lookup returns CDR1 SGHRS and CDR2 YFSETQ. The CDR3 has 17 amino acids. CDR3 amino acids: CASSFRPSGQDWSEQYF. CDR3 coding DNA: TGCGCCAGCAGCTTTAGGCCTTCGGGACAGGATTGGTCGGAGCAGTACTTC.

This clonotype was observed at least ten times. The chain links TRBV7-2 to TRBJ2-5; D perhaps matches TRBD2 (6 bases). The V end was cut by 0 bases, the J end by 0 bases, with 8 bases between. The CDR3 is made up of 15 amino acids. Looked up from germline, CDR1 is SGHTA and CDR2 is FQGNSA. The CDR3 coding sequence is TGTGCCAGCAGCTTAGCTGGGGGGTACCAAGAGACCCAGTACTTC. Protein product: CASSLAGGYQETQYF.

The chain is built from TRBV7-2 and TRBJ1-2, with 8 bases identical to TRBD1. V was pared by 4 bases and J by 2 bases, with 3 bases of the junction left unmatched. Germline lookup yields CDR1 SGHTA and CDR2 FQGNSA. This CDR3 has 14 residues. DNA of the CDR3: TGTGCCAGCAGCTCCCGGGACAGGAACTATGGCTACACCTTC. Translated, it gives CASSSRDRNYGYTF.

This clonotype was picked up a small number of times. The chain is built from TRBV10-3 and TRBJ1-1; TRBD1 agrees at 8 bases. The CDR3 has 13 amino acids. Looked up from germline, CDR1 is ENHRY and CDR2 is SYGVKD. J gave up 6 bases and V 2 bases, and 2 bases lay outside the gene matches. The CDR3 protein is CAISETQGAEAFF. The CDR3 coding sequence is TGTGCCATCAGTGAGACACAGGGGGCTGAAGCTTTCTTT.

J is TRBJ1-1 and V is TRBV7-2; perhaps TRBD1 as D (6 bases). Looked up from germline, CDR1 is SGHTA and CDR2 is FQGNSA. This CDR3 spans 15 amino acids. The ends were cut back, 1 base at V and 5 bases at J, with 14 bases in the middle. The CDR3 loop is CASSLDSGVGTEAFF. Written as DNA, the CDR3 is TGTGCCAGCAGCTTAGATTCAGGGGTAGGGACTGAAGCTTTCTTT.

The rearrangement links TRBV18 to TRBJ1-1; no clear D. Germline values: CDR1 KGHSH, CDR2 LQKENI. CDR3 length equals 12 residues. Trimming took off 7 bases at V and 2 bases at J, with 8 bases between the two ends. DNA of the CDR3: TGTGCCAGCTTCAAGACTAACACTGAAGCTTTCTTT. Protein: CASFKTNTEAFF.